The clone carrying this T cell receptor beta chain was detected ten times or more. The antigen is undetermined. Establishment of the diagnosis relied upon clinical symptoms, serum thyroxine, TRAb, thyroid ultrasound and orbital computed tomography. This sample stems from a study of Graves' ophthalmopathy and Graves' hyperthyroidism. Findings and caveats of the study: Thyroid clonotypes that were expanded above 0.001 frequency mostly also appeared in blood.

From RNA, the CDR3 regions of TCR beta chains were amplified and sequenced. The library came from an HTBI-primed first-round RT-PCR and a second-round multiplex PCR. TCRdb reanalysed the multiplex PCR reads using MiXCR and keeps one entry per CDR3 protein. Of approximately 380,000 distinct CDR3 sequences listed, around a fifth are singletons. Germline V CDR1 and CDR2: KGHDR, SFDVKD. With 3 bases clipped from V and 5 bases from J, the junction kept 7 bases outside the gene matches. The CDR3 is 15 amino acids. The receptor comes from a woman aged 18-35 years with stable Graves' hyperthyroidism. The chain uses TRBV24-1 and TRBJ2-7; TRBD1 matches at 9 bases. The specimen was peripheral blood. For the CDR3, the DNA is TGTGCCACCAGTGATCCTGGGACAGGGTTGGACGAGCAGTACTTC. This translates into CATSDPGTGLDEQYF.